This paragraph covers one T cell receptor (beta chain) sequence. V shed 4 bases and J shed 4 bases, with 14 bases lying between them. This CDR3 has 14 amino acids. Germline V gene data show CDR1 as MDHEN and CDR2 as SYDVKM. TCRdb's table, derived via immunoSEQ multiplex PCR, lists solely in-frame clones and lacks some. The table lists fewer than 55,000 clones, 75% to 90% of them singletons. The entry originates in a study of OX40 agonist ivuxolimab in advanced cancers. The material sequenced was CD4+ or CD8+ T cells sorted from blood, taken in a trial of the OX40 agonist ivuxolimab. The sequence derives from an adult with an advanced solid tumor such as melanoma, head and neck, liver or kidney cancer. The chain carries TRBV28 and TRBJ2-7, with D possibly matching TRBD2 (8 bases). The CDR3 spells CASSYREGAYEQYF. For the CDR3, the DNA is TGTGCCAGCAGTTATCGGGAGGGGGCTTACGAGCAGTACTTC.